The next 15 T cell receptor beta chains were all read from a single sample in a study of T cell responses to AZD1222 COVID-19 vaccine. Only in-frame clones appear in the TCRdb table, and some are missing; sequencing was by immunoSEQ multiplex PCR. Of about 130,000 clones listed, 93% are singletons. This specimen was peripheral blood, taken on day 0 of AZD1222 vaccination. The receptor set was obtained from an adult in good health.

The chain links TRBV6-6 to TRBJ2-3; 12 bases map to TRBD2. Losses at the gene ends were 5 bases for V and 3 bases for J; bases not matched to a gene: 6. The germline gives CDR1 MNHNY, CDR2 SVGAGI (reference sequence). The CDR3 is 16 amino acids. This CDR3 is CASSRLAGEVTDTQYF. The CDR3 DNA reads as TGTGCCAGCAGTCGACTAGCGGGAGAGGTGACAGATACGCAGTATTTT.

The CDR3 region is CATGGQAFF. The CDR3 nucleotides read TGTGCCACAGGGGGTCAAGCTTTCTTT. This sequence joins TRBV7-9 and TRBJ1-1, with TRBD1 identical over 7 bases. Trimming at V came to 10 bases and at J to 9 bases, leaving 2 bases not matched to a gene. Germline V gene sequence: CDR1 SEHNR, CDR2 FQNEAQ (reference sequence). This CDR3 comprises 9 residues.

V gene TRBV4-1 combines with J gene TRBJ2-7; D possibly corresponds to TRBD2 (6 bases). The CDR3 loop spans 15 amino acids. The V gene's germline CDR1 is MGHRA and CDR2 YSYEKL. V dropped 2 bases and J dropped 0 bases, with 11 bases sitting between them. The CDR3 protein is CASSQTQTSSYEQYF. The DNA for the CDR3 is TGCGCCAGCAGCCAAACACAGACTAGCTCCTACGAGCAGTACTTC.

This sequence joins TRBV2 and TRBJ2-5; 8 bases match TRBD1. Unmatched junction bases numbered 3, after V lost 1 base and J lost 5 bases. There are 14 residues in the CDR3. Germline loops: CDR1 SNHLY, CDR2 FYNNEI. This CDR3 is CASSEDRDRETQYF. As DNA, the CDR3 is TGTGCCAGCAGTGAAGACCGGGACAGGGAGACCCAGTACTTC.

This chain links TRBV2 with TRBJ2-7, with no clear D. CDR1 is SNHLY and CDR2 is FYNNEI in the germline V gene. The CDR3 totals 17 residues. The ends were cut back, 2 bases at V and 4 bases at J, with 21 bases in the middle. CDR3 amino acids: CASSERFSDPQRYEQYF. Written as DNA, the CDR3 is TGTGCCAGCAGTGAACGCTTTTCGGACCCCCAACGATACGAGCAGTACTTC.

The rearrangement uses TRBV19 and TRBJ1-2; 8 bases fit TRBD1. Germline trimming cut 5 bases from V and 4 bases from J; bases unmatched to any gene: 9. The germline CDR1 and CDR2 sequences are LNHDA and SQIVND (reference sequence). CDR3 length: 15 residues. In DNA form, the CDR3 reads TGTGCCAGTAGTTTTCAGGACAGGGACCCCTATGGCTACACCTTC. Its translation: CASSFQDRDPYGYTF.

The V call is TRBV7-3, the J call TRBJ2-1; 13 nucleotides line up with TRBD2. CDR1 and CDR2 from the germline V gene are SGHTA and FQGTGA. The CDR3 sequence is 15 residues long. The junction had 4 bases not matched to a gene; V was cut back by 4 bases and J by 7 bases. CDR3: CASSSLAGGPNEQFF. The CDR3 DNA sequence: TGTGCCAGCAGCTCACTAGCGGGAGGGCCGAATGAGCAGTTCTTC.

The rearrangement links TRBV5-4 to TRBJ2-3; D may correspond to TRBD1 or TRBD2 (5 bases each). V gave up 0 bases and J gave up 5 bases, with 10 bases separating them. This CDR3 contains 14 residues. CDR1 is SGHNT and CDR2 is YYREEE in the germline V gene (reference sequence). The CDR3 region has the DNA TGTGCCAGCAGCTTGGCGGGGCGGAAAGATACGCAGTATTTT. Encoded protein: CASSLAGRKDTQYF.

This clone was detected only once. This rearrangement joins TRBV9 to TRBJ1-1, with 8 nucleotides matching TRBD1. The germline gives CDR1 SGDLS, CDR2 YYNGEE. The CDR3 runs 14 residues. V trimming: 3 bases; J trimming: 12 bases; junction bases outside the gene matches: 13. The CDR3 reads CASSGPSGTGKTFF. CDR3 sequence (DNA): TGTGCCAGCAGCGGCCCGTCCGGGACAGGTAAAACTTTCTTT.

The V gene is TRBV3-1 (or the pseudogene TRBV3-2), the J gene TRBJ2-7, with D perhaps TRBD1 or TRBD2 (5 bases each). The V end was cut by 0 bases, the J end by 0 bases, with 15 bases between. CDR1 LGHDT and CDR2 YNNKEL come from the germline V gene (reference sequence). This CDR3 is built from 17 residues. CDR3: CASSQDLRWGSSYEQYF. The DNA for the CDR3 is TGTGCCAGCAGCCAAGATCTCAGGTGGGGGAGCTCCTACGAGCAGTACTTC.

The CDR3 DNA reads TGTGCCAGCAGTCGGGACAGGGGGCGAGGAAACACCATATATTTT. Translation: CASSRDRGRGNTIYF. The chain is built from TRBV7-2 and TRBJ1-3, with 12 positions matching TRBD1. This CDR3 region has 15 residues. Germline V CDR1 and CDR2: SGHTA, FQGNSA. Trimming removed 6 bases from V and 4 bases from J; junction bases left unmatched: 4.

With respect to this clone: The same CDR3 arises from other DNA sequences in this sample as well. The V gene is TRBV29-1, the J gene TRBJ1-2, with 8 bases fitting TRBD1. Losses at the gene ends were 6 bases for V and 4 bases for J; bases not matched to a gene: 4. There are 12 residues in the CDR3. The V gene's germline CDR1 is SQVTM and CDR2 ANQGSEA. The CDR3 sequence: CSVPGTGYGYTF. CDR3 nucleotides: TGCAGCGTACCCGGGACAGGCTATGGCTACACCTTC.

The V and J genes are TRBV10-3 and TRBJ1-3; D might be TRBD1 (6 bases). Germline V CDR1 and CDR2: ENHRY, SYGVKD. CDR3 length: 13 residues. Trimming stripped 8 bases from V and 0 bases from J, with 8 bases between. The CDR3 nucleotides read TGTGCCATCCTGGACAGCTCTGGAAACACCATATATTTT. Translation: CAILDSSGNTIYF.

V gene TRBV12-3 or TRBV12-4 combines with J gene TRBJ1-5; no clear D. This CDR3 region has 12 residues. V was trimmed by 8 bases and J by 7 bases, leaving 12 bases between them. This CDR3 is CASGRVGQPQHF. The CDR3 region has the DNA TGTGCCAGCGGACGGGTGGGCCAGCCCCAGCATTTT.

This chain connects TRBV28 to TRBJ2-7; D unclear. V was cut by 2 bases and J by 3 bases, with 5 bases left in between. This CDR3 has 12 residues. Germline loops: CDR1 MDHEN, CDR2 SYDVKM. The CDR3 here is CASSLVHYEQYF. The DNA for the CDR3 is TGTGCCAGCAGTTTAGTCCACTACGAGCAGTACTTC.